This TCR beta chain was profiled in a study of blood T cell repertoires in COVID-19. In the study overall: COVID-19 samples from acute and convalescent phases originated in the United States, Italy and Spain. In each case, the material was cDNA or gDNA derived from T cells, B-cell-depleted T cells, or PBMCs.

In the original analysis: Amplifying reference gene primers gave estimates of nucleated cell counts. The protocol was immunoSEQ multiplex PCR, while the TCRdb copy is restricted to in-frame clones and leaves out a portion. Clone size and the V and J calls come from that table; the DNA yielded D and trimming. Of tens of thousands of clones in the sample, about nine tenths are singletons; the top ten hold around 16%. Germline V gene sequence: CDR1 MNHEY, CDR2 SMNVEV (reference sequence). Between the trimmed V and J ends, which lost 3 bases and 7 bases, there was a span of 12 bases. The CDR3 has 13 amino acids.

Sequencing used peripheral blood. J is TRBJ1-2 and V is TRBV27; perhaps TRBD1 as D (6 bases). This TCR derives from a male donor with acute or convalescent COVID-19. The CDR3 here is CASSFQGMSGYTF. The CDR3 DNA reads TGTGCCAGCAGTTTCCAGGGGATGAGTGGCTACACCTTC.